The rows below give T cell receptor beta chains drawn from one sample of a study of T cells in Graves' hyperthyroidism and ophthalmopathy. TCRdb fed the multiplex PCR reads into MiXCR, producing one record per CDR3 protein. The sample has about 720,000 distinct CDR3 sequences; roughly 15% are singletons. Sequencing was performed on blood. The receptors come from a man aged 18 to 35 with Graves' hyperthyroidism. The CDR3 runs from the conserved cysteine through the conserved F or W.

j_call | v_call | cdr3_length | cdr3_aa
TRBJ2-7 | TRBV6-1 | 12 | CASNEGRDEQYF
TRBJ2-1 | TRBV11-1 | 14 | CASSFGTRLSEQFF
TRBJ1-1 | TRBV6-1 | 14 | CASSRDRKNTEAFF
TRBJ2-1 | TRBV9 | 15 | CASSGTSGRIGEQFF
TRBJ1-2 | TRBV28 | 15 | CASNMRDRANYGYTF
TRBJ2-7 | TRBV9 | 15 | CASSVGWGLTYEQYF
TRBJ1-5 | TRBV4-1 | 16 | CASSFDQGGIDQPQHF
TRBJ1-1 | TRBV5-8 | 20 | CASSQMLDFGGQVNPGGAFF
TRBJ2-2 | TRBV19 | 11 | CAIRGGGELFF
TRBJ1-5 | TRBV28 | 15 | CASSLRTLGNQPQHF
TRBJ2-3 | TRBV11-2 | 18 | CASSLDLGLAGGGITQYF
TRBJ2-1 | TRBV19 | 15 | CASYVAGDAYNEQFF
TRBJ2-7 | TRBV28 | 16 | CASSLKPVPSSYEQYF
TRBJ1-1 | TRBV6-2/TRBV6-3 | 16 | CASTHTAGRGDTEAFF
TRBJ2-5 | TRBV10-2 | 11 | CASGEGAEMYF
TRBJ2-7 | TRBV4-1 | 18 | CASSQVTTHAAGSREQYF
TRBJ1-6 | TRBV12-3/TRBV12-4 | 12 | CATRSWHSPLHF
TRBJ2-1 | TRBV11-3 | 15 | CASSPGTSGPLEQFF
TRBJ2-7 | TRBV10-3 | 15 | CATQRVLAGGYEQYF
TRBJ1-2 | TRBV7-8 | 15 | CASSLAGGLDYGYTF
TRBJ1-2 | TRBV28 | 12 | CASSSGGDGYTF
TRBJ2-2 | TRBV6-6 | 15 | CASSYGGAHTGELFF
TRBJ2-7 | TRBV7-9 | 15 | CASSQRRGSDHEQYF
TRBJ2-2 | TRBV5-1 | 15 | CASSWGGTNTGELFF
TRBJ2-2 | TRBV19 | 14 | CASRTGLRAGELFF
TRBJ2-1 | TRBV7-9 | 13 | CAGGLAGVNEQFF